Shown below are 24 T cell receptor beta chains from a single sample sequenced in a study of T cell responses to AZD1222 COVID-19 vaccine. Sequencing used immunoSEQ multiplex PCR; TCRdb keeps in-frame clones, though not all of them. This sample yields about 86,000 clones, of which nearly 90% are seen a single time; 5.8% belongs to the top ten. The sample in question was peripheral blood, obtained on day 0 of AZD1222 vaccination. Source of these receptors: an adult in good health.

The chain carries TRBV19 and TRBJ1-5, with 7 bases lining up with TRBD1. With V trimmed by 6 bases and J by 3 bases, 8 bases remained unmatched. The CDR3 sequence is 15 residues long. Germline V lookup: CDR1 LNHDA, CDR2 SQIVND (reference sequence). The CDR3 nucleotides read TGTGCCAGTAGATACGACAGGGCCTTCAATCAGCCCCAGCATTTT. This translates into CASRYDRAFNQPQHF.

This clone was observed once. This chain links TRBV28 with TRBJ2-7; 11 bases are shared with TRBD2. V lost 9 bases to trimming and J lost 3 bases; unmatched junction nucleotides: 7. The CDR3 runs to 14 residues. CDR1 is MDHEN and CDR2 is SYDVKM in the germline V gene. The CDR3 DNA sequence: TGTGCCAGTATAGCGGGAGGGCCGTACTACGAGCAGTACTTC. It translates to CASIAGGPYYEQYF. The full variable domain, in which reference TRBV28 and TRBJ2-7 provide the parts outside the CDR3, is DVKVTQSSRYLVKRTGEKVFLECVQDMDHENMFWYRQDPGLGLRLIYFSYDVKMKEKGDIPEGYSVSREKKERFSLILESASTNQTSMYLCASIAGGPYYEQYFGPGTRLTVT.

The V gene is TRBV28, the J gene TRBJ2-7; TRBD2 matches at 9 bases. In germline, CDR1 is MDHEN, CDR2 SYDVKM. CDR3 size: 15 residues. With V trimmed by 6 bases and J by 4 bases, 10 bases remained unmatched. The CDR3 protein is CASRDPGLAVYEQYF. DNA of the CDR3: TGTGCCAGCAGGGACCCGGGACTAGCCGTTTACGAGCAGTACTTC.

V gene TRBV4-1 combines with J gene TRBJ2-7; TRBD2 aligns across 12 bases. The germline CDR1 and CDR2 sequences are MGHRA and YSYEKL. The CDR3 runs 15 residues. V lost 4 bases to trimming and J lost 6 bases; unmatched junction nucleotides: 7. DNA for the CDR3: TGCGCCAGCAGCCGTGATCCGGGACTAGCGGGCGAGCAGTACTTC. It specifies CASSRDPGLAGEQYF.

The rearrangement uses TRBV7-2 and TRBJ2-3; 8 bases align to TRBD2. The CDR3 spans 15 residues. Germline CDR1 is SGHTA and CDR2 is FQGNSA. The junction had 8 bases not matched to a gene; V was cut back by 5 bases and J by 4 bases. DNA for the CDR3: TGTGCCAGCAGCCCCAGCGGGAGTGTCGCAGATACGCAGTATTTT. This gives the protein CASSPSGSVADTQYF.

The chain joins TRBV12-3 or TRBV12-4 to TRBJ1-1; 8 bases map to TRBD1. Losses at the gene ends were 7 bases for V and 3 bases for J; bases not matched to a gene: 4. The length of the CDR3 is 13 residues. CDR3 sequence reads: CASTETGDTEAFF. DNA of the CDR3: TGTGCCAGCACCGAGACAGGGGACACTGAAGCTTTCTTT.

The chain links TRBV9 to TRBJ2-3; 8 bases fit TRBD2. The germline CDR1 and CDR2 sequences are SGDLS and YYNGEE. The J segment lost 4 bases and the V segment lost 0 bases, leaving 13 bases of the junction unmatched. CDR3 length: 18 amino acids. CDR3 coding DNA: TGTGCCAGCAGCGTAGGTAGGGGCGGGGGGCGCTTCGCAGATACGCAGTATTTT. Encoded protein: CASSVGRGGGRFADTQYF.

The rearrangement links TRBV10-2 to TRBJ2-7, with D perhaps TRBD1 (5 bases). The V gene's germline CDR1 is WSHSY and CDR2 SAAADI. Trimming pared 4 bases from V and 2 bases from J, leaving 12 bases between. There are 14 residues in the CDR3. The CDR3 sequence: CASSATAATYEQYF. In DNA, the CDR3 is TGCGCCAGCAGTGCGACAGCAGCTACCTACGAGCAGTACTTC.

V and J are TRBV29-1 and TRBJ2-1; perhaps D is TRBD1 or TRBD2 (5 bases each). V was trimmed by 4 bases and J by 4 bases, leaving 8 bases between them. CDR3 length: 12 amino acids. Germline-derived CDR1 and CDR2 are SQVTM and ANQGSEA. CDR3 DNA: TGCAGCGTTGTCTGGGGGTACAATGAGCAGTTCTTC. Translating it yields CSVVWGYNEQFF.

The CDR3 loop reads CASSLGQRQYKEQYF. The CDR3 coding sequence is TGTGCCAGCAGTTTGGGACAGCGACAATATAAAGAGCAGTACTTC. This sequence joins TRBV28 and TRBJ2-7; 7 nucleotides agree with TRBD1. Trimming removed 3 bases from V and 7 bases from J; junction bases left unmatched: 12. Germline CDR1 MDHEN, CDR2 SYDVKM. There are 15 residues in the CDR3. Filled out from reference TRBV28 and TRBJ2-7, the complete variable domain reads DVKVTQSSRYLVKRTGEKVFLECVQDMDHENMFWYRQDPGLGLRLIYFSYDVKMKEKGDIPEGYSVSREKKERFSLILESASTNQTSMYLCASSLGQRQYKEQYFGPGTRLTVT.

This chain joins TRBV24-1 and TRBJ2-3; no clear D gene. Trimming pared 2 bases from V and 10 bases from J, leaving 21 bases between. Germline CDR1 reads KGHDR; CDR2 reads SFDVKD. CDR3 length: 16 amino acids. The CDR3: CATSDYPDISSGPQYF. CDR3 DNA sequence: TGTGCCACCAGTGATTACCCCGACATATCGTCGGGCCCGCAGTATTTT.

The chain is built from TRBV27 and TRBJ1-1; maybe TRBD1 (6 bases). With 6 bases removed from V and 1 base from J, the gap between germline ends came to 12 bases. The V gene's germline CDR1 is MNHEY and CDR2 SMNVEV (reference sequence). The CDR3 sequence is 14 residues long. CDR3 nucleotides: TGTGCCAGCAGGTACAGGGAAAGGAACACTGAAGCTTTCTTT. Amino acid sequence: CASRYRERNTEAFF.

This clone was recorded only once. CDR3 sequence reads: CSVQGGSYEQYF. In DNA, the CDR3 is TGCAGCGTCCAGGGAGGTTCCTACGAGCAGTACTTC. V and J are TRBV29-1 and TRBJ2-7, with D perhaps matching TRBD2 (6 bases). Germline V gene data show CDR1 as SQVTM and CDR2 as ANQGSEA. The CDR3 consists of 12 residues. V was pared by 6 bases and J by 1 base, with 10 bases between.

This chain links TRBV13 with TRBJ2-3; 10 bases are shared with TRBD1. The V gene's germline CDR1 is PRHDT and CDR2 FYEKMQ (reference sequence). This CDR3 is built from 16 residues. Trimming removed 1 base from V and 2 bases from J; junction bases left unmatched: 3. As DNA, the CDR3 is TGTGCCAGCAGCTTAGTGGGGACAGGGGACACAGATACGCAGTATTTT. Translating gives CASSLVGTGDTDTQYF.

The CDR3 sequence is CASSRRTSGSEYNEQFF. The CDR3 bases are TGTGCCAGCAGCCGTCGGACTAGCGGGTCCGAGTACAATGAGCAGTTCTTC. The chain combines TRBV3-1 (or the pseudogene TRBV3-2) with TRBJ2-1; 11 positions agree with TRBD2. With 4 bases clipped from V and 4 bases from J, the junction kept 9 bases outside the gene matches. From germline, CDR1 is LGHDT and CDR2 YNNKEL (reference sequence). The CDR3 consists of 17 residues.

The chain recombines TRBV7-2 with TRBJ2-3; D remains unclear. In germline, CDR1 is SGHTA, CDR2 FQGNSA. V lost 5 bases, J lost 4 bases, and 10 bases lay in between. The CDR3 length is 13 residues. This chain's CDR3 is CASSPIVADTQYF. The CDR3 DNA is TGTGCCAGCAGCCCGATTGTTGCAGATACGCAGTATTTT.

The chain recombines TRBV12-3 or TRBV12-4 with TRBJ1-1; D remains unclear. V lost 5 bases to trimming and J lost 6 bases, with 10 bases between them. This CDR3 has 12 amino acids. CDR3 protein: CASSGRAPEAFF. CDR3 in DNA: TGTGCCAGCAGTGGGAGGGCCCCTGAAGCTTTCTTT.

The chain combines TRBV9 with TRBJ2-1, with D maybe TRBD1 (6 bases). This CDR3 contains 13 residues. The V gene's germline CDR1 is SGDLS and CDR2 YYNGEE. The V end was cut by 4 bases, the J end by 8 bases, with 13 bases between. The CDR3 DNA reads TGTGCCAGCAGCTTCGGACAGTTGGATGAGCAGTTCTTC. Translated, it gives CASSFGQLDEQFF.

The gene calls are TRBV4-1 and TRBJ2-5; TRBD2 aligns across 7 bases. Germline CDR1 reads MGHRA; CDR2 reads YSYEKL. V shed 3 bases and J 5 bases; nucleotides not matched to a gene: 6. This CDR3 is 14 amino acids long. DNA of the CDR3: TGCGCCAGCAGCCAGGCGGGAGAAGTGGAGACCCAGTACTTC. This encodes CASSQAGEVETQYF.

The rearrangement uses TRBV5-4 and TRBJ2-5, with D possibly matching TRBD1 (6 bases). V was shortened by 0 bases and J by 1 base, with 16 bases between the two germline ends. CDR1 SGHNT and CDR2 YYREEE come from the germline V gene (reference sequence). The CDR3 is made up of 17 amino acids. The CDR3 DNA sequence: TGTGCCAGCAGCTTGGTGGGGGCGGCATCACTCCAAGAGACCCAGTACTTC. This codes for CASSLVGAASLQETQYF.

The chain uses TRBV29-1 and TRBJ2-3; 10 bases are shared with TRBD1. The length of the CDR3 is 17 residues. J lost 3 bases, V lost 2 bases, and 11 bases had no gene match. Germline values: CDR1 SQVTM, CDR2 ANQGSEA. Written as DNA, the CDR3 is TGCAGCGTTGAACCCCCCGAGGGGACAGGGGTTACAGATACGCAGTATTTT. Amino acid sequence: CSVEPPEGTGVTDTQYF.

CDR3 in amino acids: CASRLLADGAYGYTF. The CDR3 DNA reads as TGTGCAAGTCGCTTACTCGCGGACGGGGCTTATGGCTACACCTTC. The gene calls are TRBV12-2 and TRBJ1-2. TRBV12-2 is listed as a pseudogene. This CDR3 region has 15 residues.

This clone was detected only once. The chain joins TRBV2 to TRBJ1-5; D gene ambiguous. V was clipped by 8 bases and J by 6 bases, with 14 bases between them. This CDR3 contains 13 residues. The germline V gene has CDR1 SNHLY and CDR2 FYNNEI. CDR3 sequence (DNA): TGTGCCAGCGCCGTGGGGTTTGGTCAGCCCCAGCATTTT. It is translated as CASAVGFGQPQHF.

This clone was found many times. This chain joins TRBV27 and TRBJ1-5; no clear D. CDR3 size: 12 residues. Between the trimmed V and J ends, which lost 6 bases and 7 bases, there was a span of 10 bases. Germline V CDR1 and CDR2: MNHEY, SMNVEV (reference sequence). The CDR3 nucleotides are TGTGCCAGCAGCCTGGCCGGGCAGCCCCAGCATTTT. Translating gives CASSLAGQPQHF.